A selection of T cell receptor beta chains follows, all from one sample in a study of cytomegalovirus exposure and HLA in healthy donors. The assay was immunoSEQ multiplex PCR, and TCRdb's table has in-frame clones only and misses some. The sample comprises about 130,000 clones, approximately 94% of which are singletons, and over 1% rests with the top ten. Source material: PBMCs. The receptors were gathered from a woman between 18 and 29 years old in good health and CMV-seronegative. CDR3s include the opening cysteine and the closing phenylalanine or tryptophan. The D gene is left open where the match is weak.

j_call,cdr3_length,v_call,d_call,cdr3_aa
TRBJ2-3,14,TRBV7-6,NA,CASSLDVIRDTQYF
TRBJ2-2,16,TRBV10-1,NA,CASSESVPGDTGELFF
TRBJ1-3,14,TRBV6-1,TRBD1,CASRTTGLGNTIYF
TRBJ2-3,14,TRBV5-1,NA,CASSLDSRTDTQYF
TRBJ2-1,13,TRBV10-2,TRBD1,CASTRDSYNEQFF
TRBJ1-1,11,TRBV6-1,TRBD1,CASHRGTEAFF
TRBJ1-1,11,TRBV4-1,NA,CASSQGPEAFF
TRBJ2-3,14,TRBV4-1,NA,CASSNGQSSDTQYF
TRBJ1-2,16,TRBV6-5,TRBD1,CASSYGLGTGIYGYTF
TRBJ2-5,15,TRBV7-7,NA,CASSLVAGPRETQYF